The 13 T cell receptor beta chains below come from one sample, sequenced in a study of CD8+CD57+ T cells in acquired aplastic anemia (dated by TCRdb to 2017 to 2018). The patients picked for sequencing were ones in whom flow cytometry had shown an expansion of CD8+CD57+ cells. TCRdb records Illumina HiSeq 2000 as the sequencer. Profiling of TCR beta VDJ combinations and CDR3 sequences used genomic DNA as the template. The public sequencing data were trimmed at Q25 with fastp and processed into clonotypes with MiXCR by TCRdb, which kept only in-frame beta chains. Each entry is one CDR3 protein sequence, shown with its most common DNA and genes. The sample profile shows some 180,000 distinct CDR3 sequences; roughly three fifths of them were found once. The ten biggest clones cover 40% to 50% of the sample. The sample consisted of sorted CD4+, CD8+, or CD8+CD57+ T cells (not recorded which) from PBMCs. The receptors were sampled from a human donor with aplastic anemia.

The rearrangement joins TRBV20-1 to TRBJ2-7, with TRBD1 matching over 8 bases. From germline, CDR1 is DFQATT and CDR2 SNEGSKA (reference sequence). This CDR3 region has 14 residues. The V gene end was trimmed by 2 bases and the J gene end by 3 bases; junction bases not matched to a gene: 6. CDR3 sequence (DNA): TGCAGTGCTAGAAAGGGACAGGCTCTCTACGAGCAGTACTTC. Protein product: CSARKGQALYEQYF.

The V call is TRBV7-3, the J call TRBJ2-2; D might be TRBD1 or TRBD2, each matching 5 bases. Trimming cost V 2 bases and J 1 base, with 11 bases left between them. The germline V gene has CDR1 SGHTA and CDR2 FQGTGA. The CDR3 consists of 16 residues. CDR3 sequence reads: CASSLAGAGNTGELFF. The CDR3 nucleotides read TGTGCCAGCAGCTTAGCCGGGGCGGGGAACACCGGGGAGCTGTTTTTT. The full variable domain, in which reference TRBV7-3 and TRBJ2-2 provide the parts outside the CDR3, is GAGVSQTPSNKVTEKGKYVELRCDPISGHTALYWYRQSLGQGPEFLIYFQGTGAADDSGLPNDRFFAVRPEGSVSTLKIQRTERGDSAVYLCASSLAGAGNTGELFFGEGSRLTVL.

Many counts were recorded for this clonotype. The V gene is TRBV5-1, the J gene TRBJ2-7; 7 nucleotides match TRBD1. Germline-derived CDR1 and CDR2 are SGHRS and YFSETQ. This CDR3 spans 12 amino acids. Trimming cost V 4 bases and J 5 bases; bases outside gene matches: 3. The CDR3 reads CASSRQGHEQYF. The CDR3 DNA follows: TGCGCCAGCAGCAGACAGGGCCACGAGCAGTACTTC.

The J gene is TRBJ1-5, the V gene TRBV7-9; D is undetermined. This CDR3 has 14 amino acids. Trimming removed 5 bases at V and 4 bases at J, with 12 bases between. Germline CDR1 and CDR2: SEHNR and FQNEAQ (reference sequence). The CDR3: CASSVTPGNQPQHF. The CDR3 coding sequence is TGTGCCAGCAGCGTTACCCCCGGGAATCAGCCCCAGCATTTT.

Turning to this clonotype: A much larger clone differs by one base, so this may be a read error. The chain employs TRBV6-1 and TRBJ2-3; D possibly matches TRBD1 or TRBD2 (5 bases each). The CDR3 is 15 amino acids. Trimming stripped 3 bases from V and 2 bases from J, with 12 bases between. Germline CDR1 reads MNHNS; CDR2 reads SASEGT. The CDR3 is CASSEGTTVTDTQYF. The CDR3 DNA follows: TGTGCCAGCAGTGAGGGGACCACCGTCACAGATACGCAGTATTTT.

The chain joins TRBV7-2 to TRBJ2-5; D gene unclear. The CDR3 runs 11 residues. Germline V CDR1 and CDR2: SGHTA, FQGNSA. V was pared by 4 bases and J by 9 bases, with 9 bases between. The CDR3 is CASSSQVAQYF. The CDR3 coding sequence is TGTGCCAGCAGCTCACAAGTAGCCCAGTACTTC.

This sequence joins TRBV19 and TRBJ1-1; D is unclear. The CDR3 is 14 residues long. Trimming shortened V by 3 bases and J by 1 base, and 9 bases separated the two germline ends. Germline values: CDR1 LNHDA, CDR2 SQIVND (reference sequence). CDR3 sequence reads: CASSISQQNTEAFF. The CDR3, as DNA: TGTGCCAGTAGTATCAGCCAGCAGAACACTGAAGCTTTCTTT.

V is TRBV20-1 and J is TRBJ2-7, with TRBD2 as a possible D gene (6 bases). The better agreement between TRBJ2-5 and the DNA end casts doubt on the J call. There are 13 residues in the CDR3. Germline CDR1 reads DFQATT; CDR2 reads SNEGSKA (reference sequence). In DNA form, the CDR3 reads TGCAGTGCTCGGCCGAGGAGGGCAGAGACCCAGTACTTC. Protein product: CSARPRRAETQYF.

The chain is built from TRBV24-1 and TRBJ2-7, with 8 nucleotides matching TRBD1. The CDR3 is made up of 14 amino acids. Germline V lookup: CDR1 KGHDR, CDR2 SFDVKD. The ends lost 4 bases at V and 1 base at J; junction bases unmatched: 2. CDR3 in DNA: TGTGCCACCAGTGAAACAGGGGGTTCCTACGAGCAGTACTTC. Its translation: CATSETGGSYEQYF.

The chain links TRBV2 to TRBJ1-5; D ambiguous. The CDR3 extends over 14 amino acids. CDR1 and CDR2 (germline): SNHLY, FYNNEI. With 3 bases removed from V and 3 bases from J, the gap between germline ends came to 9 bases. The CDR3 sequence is CASSDRGNNQPQHF. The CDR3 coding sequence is TGTGCCAGCAGTGACCGGGGTAACAATCAGCCCCAGCATTTT.

CDR3 DNA: TGTGCCAGCGGAAGACAGGGGGTGGGGCAAGAGACCCAGTACTTC. This encodes CASGRQGVGQETQYF. V is TRBV2 and J is TRBJ2-5; 9 bases match TRBD1. This CDR3 comprises 15 residues. CDR1 and CDR2 from the germline V gene are SNHLY and FYNNEI. Germline trimming cut 8 bases from V and 2 bases from J; bases unmatched to any gene: 9.

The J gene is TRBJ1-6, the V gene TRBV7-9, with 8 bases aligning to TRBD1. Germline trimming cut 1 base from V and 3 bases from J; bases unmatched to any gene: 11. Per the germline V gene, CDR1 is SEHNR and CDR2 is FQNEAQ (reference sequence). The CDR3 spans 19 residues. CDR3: CASSLVPITGTGYNSPLHF. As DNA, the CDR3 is TGTGCCAGCAGCTTAGTCCCTATCACCGGGACAGGCTATAATTCACCCCTCCACTTT.

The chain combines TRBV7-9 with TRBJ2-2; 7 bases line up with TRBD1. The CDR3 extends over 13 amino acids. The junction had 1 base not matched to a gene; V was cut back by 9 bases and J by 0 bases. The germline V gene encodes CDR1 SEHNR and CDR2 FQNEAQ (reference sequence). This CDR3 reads CARQGSNTGELFF. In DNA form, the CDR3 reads TGTGCCAGACAGGGGTCGAACACCGGGGAGCTGTTTTTT. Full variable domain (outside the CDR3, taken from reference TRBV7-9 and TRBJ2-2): DTGVSQNPRHKITKRGQNVTFRCDPISEHNRLYWYRQTLGQGPEFLTYFQNEAQLEKSRLLSDRFSAERPKGSFSTLEIQRTEQGDSAMYLCARQGSNTGELFFGEGSRLTVL.